This T cell receptor (beta chain) was recorded in a study of cytomegalovirus exposure and HLA in healthy donors. Study-wide results and caveats: Researchers reported in a later analysis that common viral pathogens appeared linked to several top clusters. An analysis done earlier found most TCR beta V segments productive about 87% or about 30% of the time.

This clone appeared a few times. No antigen is known for it. With 60 Vbeta and 13 Jbeta primers, the PCR was carried out. Clones were read by immunoSEQ multiplex PCR, and TCRdb kept only the in-frame ones, dropping some. The data show about 170,000 clones, about four fifths seen once. From germline, CDR1 is LGHNA and CDR2 YSLEER. The germline V and J ends were trimmed by 1 base and 1 base, with 10 bases remaining between them. This CDR3 has 15 residues. V is TRBV4-3 and J is TRBJ1-1; tentative D call: TRBD1 (6 bases). Input material: PBMCs. This TCR derives from a woman aged 45-65 years in good health and CMV-seropositive. The chain's CDR3 is CASSQVKTGNTEAFF. Here the CDR3 DNA reads TGCGCCAGCAGCCAAGTCAAGACAGGGAACACTGAAGCTTTCTTT.